The 13 T cell receptor beta chains below all came from one sample that was sequenced in a study of T cell repertoires in cytomegalovirus infection. These receptors' antigens are unknown. TCRdb itself ran the reads through MiXCR, one entry per CDR3 protein. The sample has hundreds of thousands of distinct CDR3 sequences, 40% to 50% seen once. Specimen: cultured PBMCs, collected from culture after CMV antigen stimulation. These receptors were taken from a human donor in good health (CMV status not recorded). Some clones in this sample may be carry-over from other donors' samples.

In its sample, this clonotype was seen a few times. The chain employs TRBV11-2 and TRBJ1-1, with D perhaps matching TRBD1 (5 bases). The ends were cut back, 1 base at V and 6 bases at J, with 9 bases in the middle. CDR1 is SGHAT and CDR2 is FQNNGV in the germline V gene. The length of the CDR3 is 13 residues. The CDR3 is CASSLVGVPEAFF. Here the CDR3 DNA reads TGTGCCAGCAGCTTAGTAGGGGTCCCTGAAGCTTTCTTT.

The V and J genes are TRBV3-1 and TRBJ2-7, with D tentatively TRBD1 (6 bases). CDR3 length: 14 amino acids. The V and J ends lost 8 bases and 7 bases respectively, with 21 bases between them. CDR1 and CDR2 (germline): LGHDT, YNNKEL (reference sequence). CDR3 sequence: CASASRGQHLEQYF. In nucleotides, the CDR3 is TGTGCCAGCGCCAGCAGGGGACAACATTTGGAGCAGTACTTC.

V usage is TRBV7-6 and J usage is TRBJ2-5; 10 bases map to TRBD2. CDR1 is SGHVS, CDR2 FNYEAQ, per germline. The CDR3 is 16 amino acids. V lost 5 bases and J lost 3; bases outside the gene matches: 9. The CDR3 protein is CASSPRTSGLKETQYF. The CDR3, as DNA: TGTGCCAGCAGCCCACGGACTAGCGGCCTTAAAGAGACCCAGTACTTC. The full variable domain, completed using reference TRBV7-6 and TRBJ2-5, is GAGVSQSPRYKVTKRGQDVALRCDPISGHVSLYWYRQALGQGPEFLTYFNYEAQQDKSGLPNDRFSAERPEGSISTLTIQRTEQRDSAMYRCASSPRTSGLKETQYFGPGTRLLVL.

The chain couples TRBV6-8 to TRBJ1-6, with D possibly matching TRBD1 (6 bases). Germline assignment: CDR1 MNHGY and CDR2 SAAAGT. Trimming shortened V by 5 bases and J by 10 bases, and 15 bases separated the two germline ends. This CDR3 has 14 amino acids. CDR3: CASSLGTSSSPLHF. CDR3 in DNA: TGTGCCAGCAGTCTAGGGACATCTAGCTCACCCCTCCACTTT.

The sample holds a few counts of this clonotype. The chain carries TRBV4-1 and TRBJ1-2, with D possibly TRBD1 on 5 matching bases. The CDR3 sequence is 13 residues long. V lost 4 bases, J lost 5 bases, and 11 bases lay in between. CDR1 and CDR2 from the germline V gene are MGHRA and YSYEKL. In DNA form, the CDR3 reads TGCGCCAGCAGCCCCGGGGCCTTATATGGCTACACCTTC. Its translation: CASSPGALYGYTF.

This clonotype has just one count. The chain employs TRBV28 and TRBJ2-1; weak D call: TRBD2 (7 bases). With 5 bases removed from V and 9 bases from J, the gap between germline ends came to 20 bases. The CDR3 consists of 15 residues. The germline gives CDR1 MDHEN, CDR2 SYDVKM. In DNA, the CDR3 is TGTGCCAGCAGTCCCACCGGGCGGGGGCTTGGTGAGCAGTTCTTC. It is translated as CASSPTGRGLGEQFF.

The V call is TRBV11-1, the J call TRBJ2-7, with TRBD1 matching 7 bases. The germline V gene encodes CDR1 SGHAT and CDR2 FQDESV (reference sequence). V was clipped by 5 bases and J by 0 bases; unmatched bases: 13. The CDR3 runs 17 residues. This chain's CDR3 is CASSPGTADLSSYEQYF. CDR3 nucleotide sequence: TGTGCCAGCAGCCCCGGGACAGCGGATTTAAGCTCCTACGAGCAGTACTTC. The variable domain in full, with the rest retrieved from reference TRBV11-1 and TRBJ2-7, is EAEVAQSPRYKITEKSQAVAFWCDPISGHATLYWYRQILGQGPELLVQFQDESVVDDSQLPKDRFSAERLKGVDSTLKIQPAELGDSAMYLCASSPGTADLSSYEQYFGPGTRLTVT.

The chain employs TRBV7-2 and TRBJ1-2; the D is unclear. CDR1 SGHTA and CDR2 FQGNSA come from the germline V gene. The CDR3 is made up of 15 amino acids. Between the trimmed V and J ends, which lost 2 bases and 2 bases, there was a span of 12 bases. The CDR3 spells CASSLPGSTNYGYTF. As DNA, the CDR3 is TGTGCCAGCAGCTTACCGGGCAGTACGAACTATGGCTACACCTTC.

The chain joins TRBV29-1 to TRBJ1-2, with a tentative D call TRBD1 (5 bases). Per the germline V gene, CDR1 is SQVTM and CDR2 is ANQGSEA. CDR3 size: 13 residues. V was cut by 4 bases and J by 2 bases, with 11 bases left in between. The CDR3 protein is CSVALGPNYGYTF. CDR3 in DNA: TGCAGCGTTGCATTGGGACCGAACTATGGCTACACCTTC.

In this sample, this clonotype turned up a few times. The chain is built from TRBV7-2 and TRBJ2-6; D unresolved. The V end lost 5 bases, the J end lost 0 bases, and 17 bases lay between the germline ends. The CDR3 loop spans 18 amino acids. Germline V gene lookup returns CDR1 SGHTA and CDR2 FQGNSA. The CDR3 reads CASSPRFGPSSGANVLTF. The CDR3, as DNA: TGTGCCAGCAGCCCCCGATTCGGTCCATCCTCTGGGGCCAACGTCCTGACTTTC.

A few counts support this clonotype. J is TRBJ2-6 and V is TRBV6-2 or TRBV6-3; 7 bases are shared with TRBD1. In germline, CDR1 is MNHEY, CDR2 SVGEGT. Trimming at V came to 6 bases and at J to 1 base, leaving 12 bases not matched to a gene. The CDR3 is 18 amino acids. CDR3 sequence: CASRRLGGLESGANVLTF. CDR3 nucleotides: TGTGCCAGCAGACGGCTAGGGGGCCTTGAATCTGGGGCCAACGTCCTGACTTTC.

The chain employs TRBV19 and TRBJ1-1, with 7 bases that match TRBD1. The CDR3 runs 13 residues. Germline V lookup: CDR1 LNHDA, CDR2 SQIVND (reference sequence). Trimming took 7 bases from V and 7 from J; bases not matched to a gene: 9. The DNA for the CDR3 is TGTGCCAGTACCCCCCCCGGGACAGTTGAAGCTTTCTTT. This gives the protein CASTPPGTVEAFF.

The J gene is TRBJ2-5, the V gene TRBV7-8; 7 nucleotides match TRBD1. The CDR3 runs 14 residues. Germline values: CDR1 SGHVS, CDR2 FQNEAQ. Trimming at V came to 5 bases and at J to 2 bases, leaving 5 bases not matched to a gene. CDR3 DNA: TGTGCCAGCAGCCCCCGGGACAGTCAAGAGACCCAGTACTTC. Residues: CASSPRDSQETQYF.